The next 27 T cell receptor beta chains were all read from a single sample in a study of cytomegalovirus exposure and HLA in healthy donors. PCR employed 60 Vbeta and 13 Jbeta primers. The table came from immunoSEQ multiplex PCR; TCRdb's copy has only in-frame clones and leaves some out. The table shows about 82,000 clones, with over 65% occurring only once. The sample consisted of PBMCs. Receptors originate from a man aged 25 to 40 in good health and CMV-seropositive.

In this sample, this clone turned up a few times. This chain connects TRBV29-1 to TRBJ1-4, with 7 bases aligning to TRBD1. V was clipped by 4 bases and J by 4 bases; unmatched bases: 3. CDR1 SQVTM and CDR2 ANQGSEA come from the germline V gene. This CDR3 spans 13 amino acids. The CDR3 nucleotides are TGCAGCGTTGTAGACAGGGATAATGAAAAACTGTTTTTT. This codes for CSVVDRDNEKLFF. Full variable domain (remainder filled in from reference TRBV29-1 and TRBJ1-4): SAVISQKPSRDICQRGTSLTIQCQVDSQVTMMFWYRQQPGQSLTLIATANQGSEATYESGFVIDKFPISRPNLTFSTLTVSNMSPEDSSIYLCSVVDRDNEKLFFGSGTQLSVL.

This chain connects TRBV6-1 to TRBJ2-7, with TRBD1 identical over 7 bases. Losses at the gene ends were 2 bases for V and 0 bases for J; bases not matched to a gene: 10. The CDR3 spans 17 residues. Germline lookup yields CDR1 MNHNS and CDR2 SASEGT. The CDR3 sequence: CASSEFVGTDSSYEQYF. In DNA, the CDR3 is TGTGCCAGCAGTGAATTCGTAGGGACAGACAGCTCCTACGAGCAGTACTTC.

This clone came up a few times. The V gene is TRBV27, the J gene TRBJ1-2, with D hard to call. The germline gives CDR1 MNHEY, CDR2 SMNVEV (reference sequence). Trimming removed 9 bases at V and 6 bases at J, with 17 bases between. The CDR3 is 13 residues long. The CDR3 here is CARSYRTRHGYTF. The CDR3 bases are TGTGCCAGATCGTACCGCACTCGCCATGGCTACACCTTC.

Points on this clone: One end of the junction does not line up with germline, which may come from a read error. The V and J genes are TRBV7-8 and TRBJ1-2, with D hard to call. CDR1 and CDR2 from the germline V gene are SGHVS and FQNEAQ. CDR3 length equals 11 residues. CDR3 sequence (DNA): TGTGCCAGCAGCTTGTCTGGGCACCGAGACTTC. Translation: CASSLSGHRDF.

CDR3 residues: CASGETGENTGELFF. CDR3 sequence (DNA): TGTGCTAGTGGTGAAACAGGGGAGAACACCGGGGAGCTGTTTTTT. The V and J genes are TRBV12-5 and TRBJ2-2; 7 bases are shared with TRBD1. The V gene's germline CDR1 is LGHNT and CDR2 FRNRAP. This CDR3 is 15 amino acids long. The J segment lost 1 base and the V segment lost 5 bases, leaving 4 bases of the junction unmatched.

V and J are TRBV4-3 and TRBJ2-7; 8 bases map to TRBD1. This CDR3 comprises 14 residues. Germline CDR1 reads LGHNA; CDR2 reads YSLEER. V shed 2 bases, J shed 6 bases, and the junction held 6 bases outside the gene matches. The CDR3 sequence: CASSQLGQGTEQYF. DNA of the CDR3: TGCGCCAGCAGCCAACTAGGACAGGGTACCGAGCAGTACTTC.

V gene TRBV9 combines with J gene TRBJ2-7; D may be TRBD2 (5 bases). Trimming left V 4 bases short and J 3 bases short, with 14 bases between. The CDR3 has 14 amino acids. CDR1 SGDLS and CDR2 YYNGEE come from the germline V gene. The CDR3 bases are TGTGCCAGCAGCCCTAGCCAGGTCTTCTACGAGCAGTACTTC. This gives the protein CASSPSQVFYEQYF.

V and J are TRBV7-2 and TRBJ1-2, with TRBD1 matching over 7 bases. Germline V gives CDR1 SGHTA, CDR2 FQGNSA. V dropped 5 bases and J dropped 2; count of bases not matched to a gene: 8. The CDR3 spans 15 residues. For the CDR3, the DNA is TGTGCCAGCAGCCCTAGGGCGGGACAGAACTATGGCTACACCTTC. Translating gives CASSPRAGQNYGYTF.

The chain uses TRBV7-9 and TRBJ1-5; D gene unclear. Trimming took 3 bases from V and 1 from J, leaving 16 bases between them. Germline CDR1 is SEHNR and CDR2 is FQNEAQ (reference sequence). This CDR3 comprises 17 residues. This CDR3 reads CASSFSRGGWSNQPQHF. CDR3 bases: TGTGCCAGCAGCTTCTCCCGGGGAGGTTGGAGCAATCAGCCCCAGCATTTT.

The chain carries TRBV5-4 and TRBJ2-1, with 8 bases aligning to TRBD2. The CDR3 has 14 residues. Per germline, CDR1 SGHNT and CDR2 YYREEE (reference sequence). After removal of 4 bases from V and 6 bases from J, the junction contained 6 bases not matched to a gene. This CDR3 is CASSTDGTSNEQFF. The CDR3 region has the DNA TGTGCCAGCAGCACTGACGGGACTAGCAATGAGCAGTTCTTC.

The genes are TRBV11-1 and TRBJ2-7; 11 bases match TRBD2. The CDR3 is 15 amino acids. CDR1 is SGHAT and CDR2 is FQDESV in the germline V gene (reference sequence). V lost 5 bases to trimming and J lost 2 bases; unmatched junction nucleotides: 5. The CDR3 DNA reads TGTGCCAGCAGCGCACTAGCGGGAGCTCCCTACGAGCAGTACTTC. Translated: CASSALAGAPYEQYF. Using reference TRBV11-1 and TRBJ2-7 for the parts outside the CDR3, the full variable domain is EAEVAQSPRYKITEKSQAVAFWCDPISGHATLYWYRQILGQGPELLVQFQDESVVDDSQLPKDRFSAERLKGVDSTLKIQPAELGDSAMYLCASSALAGAPYEQYFGPGTRLTVT.

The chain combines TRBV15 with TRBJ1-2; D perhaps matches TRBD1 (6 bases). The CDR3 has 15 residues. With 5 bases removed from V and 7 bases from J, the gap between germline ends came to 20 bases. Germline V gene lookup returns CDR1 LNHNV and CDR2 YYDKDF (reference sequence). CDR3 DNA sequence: TGTGCCACCAGCCCCGCCCGGGGGGGCAAGCGTGGCTACACCTTC. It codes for CATSPARGGKRGYTF.

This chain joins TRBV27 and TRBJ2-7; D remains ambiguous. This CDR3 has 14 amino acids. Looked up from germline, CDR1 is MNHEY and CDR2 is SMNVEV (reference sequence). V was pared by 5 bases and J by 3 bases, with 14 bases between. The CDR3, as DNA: TGTGCCAGCAGTCCCCTCACGAGCTACTACGAGCAGTACTTC. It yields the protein CASSPLTSYYEQYF.

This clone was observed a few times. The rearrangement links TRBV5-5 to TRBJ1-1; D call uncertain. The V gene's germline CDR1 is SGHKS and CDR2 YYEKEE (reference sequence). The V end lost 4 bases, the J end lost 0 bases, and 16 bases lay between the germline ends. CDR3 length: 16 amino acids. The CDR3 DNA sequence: TGTGCCAGCAGCCCACATGGAGGACTGATGAACACTGAAGCTTTCTTT. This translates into CASSPHGGLMNTEAFF.

The chain's CDR3 is CAISNNRVTDEGNQPQHF. CDR3 DNA: TGTGCCATCAGTAATAACAGGGTAACGGATGAGGGCAATCAGCCCCAGCATTTT. This sequence joins TRBV10-3 and TRBJ1-5; possibly TRBD1 for D (6 bases). The germline V gene has CDR1 ENHRY and CDR2 SYGVKD. The CDR3 loop spans 18 amino acids. V lost 5 bases, J lost 2 bases, and 22 bases lay in between.

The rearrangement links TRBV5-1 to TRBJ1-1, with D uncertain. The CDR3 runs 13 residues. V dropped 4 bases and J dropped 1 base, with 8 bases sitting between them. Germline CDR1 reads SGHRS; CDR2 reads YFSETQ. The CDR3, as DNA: TGCGCCAGCAGCCCCCGGGGGAACACTGAAGCTTTCTTT. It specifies CASSPRGNTEAFF.

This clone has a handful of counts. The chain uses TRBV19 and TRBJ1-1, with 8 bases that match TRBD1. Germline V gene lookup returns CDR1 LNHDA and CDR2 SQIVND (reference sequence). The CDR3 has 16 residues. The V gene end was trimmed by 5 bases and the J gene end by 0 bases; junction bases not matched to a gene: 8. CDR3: CASSALTGQVNTEAFF. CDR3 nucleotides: TGTGCCAGTAGTGCCCTTACGGGACAGGTGAACACTGAAGCTTTCTTT.

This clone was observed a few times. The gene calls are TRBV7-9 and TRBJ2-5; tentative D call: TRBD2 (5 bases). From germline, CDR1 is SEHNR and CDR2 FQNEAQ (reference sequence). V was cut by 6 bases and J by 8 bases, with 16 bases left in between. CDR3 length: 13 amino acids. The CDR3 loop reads CASRKADGETQYF. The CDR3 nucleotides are TGTGCCAGCAGGAAAGCGGATGGGGAAACCCAGTACTTC.

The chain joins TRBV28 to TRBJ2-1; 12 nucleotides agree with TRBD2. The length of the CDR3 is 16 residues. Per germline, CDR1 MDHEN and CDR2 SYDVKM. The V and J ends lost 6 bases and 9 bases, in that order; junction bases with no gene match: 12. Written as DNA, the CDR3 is TGTGCCAGCAGACGACTAGCGGGGGTAACTTCCGGTGAGCAGTTCTTC. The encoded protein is CASRRLAGVTSGEQFF.

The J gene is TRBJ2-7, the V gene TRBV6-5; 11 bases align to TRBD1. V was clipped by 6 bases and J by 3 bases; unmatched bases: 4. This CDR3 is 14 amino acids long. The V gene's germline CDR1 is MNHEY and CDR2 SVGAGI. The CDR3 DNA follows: TGTGCCAGCAGGCCCGGGACAGGGGGCTACGAGCAGTACTTC. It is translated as CASRPGTGGYEQYF.

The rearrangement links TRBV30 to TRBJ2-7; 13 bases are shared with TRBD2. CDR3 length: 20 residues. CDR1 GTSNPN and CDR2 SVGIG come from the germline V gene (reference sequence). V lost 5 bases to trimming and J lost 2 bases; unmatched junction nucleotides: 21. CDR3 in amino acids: CAWSLRDRRGLAGATYEQYF. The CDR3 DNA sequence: TGTGCCTGGTCCCTCCGGGACAGACGTGGACTAGCGGGGGCTACCTACGAGCAGTACTTC. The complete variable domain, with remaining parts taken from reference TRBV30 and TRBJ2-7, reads SQTIHQWPATLVQPVGSPLSLECTVEGTSNPNLYWYRQAAGRGLQLLFYSVGIGQISSEVPQNLSASRPQDRQFILSSKKLLLSDSGFYLCAWSLRDRRGLAGATYEQYFGPGTRLTVT.

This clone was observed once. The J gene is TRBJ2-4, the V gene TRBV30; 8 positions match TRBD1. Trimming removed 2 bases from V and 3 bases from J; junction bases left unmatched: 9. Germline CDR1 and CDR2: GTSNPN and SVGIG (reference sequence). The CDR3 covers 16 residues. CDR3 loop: CAWSSGGAVGKNIQYF. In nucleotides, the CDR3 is TGTGCCTGGAGTTCAGGGGGCGCGGTGGGCAAAAACATTCAGTACTTC.

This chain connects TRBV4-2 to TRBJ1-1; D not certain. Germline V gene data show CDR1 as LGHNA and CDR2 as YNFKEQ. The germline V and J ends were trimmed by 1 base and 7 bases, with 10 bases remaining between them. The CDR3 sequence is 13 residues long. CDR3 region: CASSQGPRVEAFF. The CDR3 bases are TGTGCCAGCAGCCAAGGGCCCCGGGTTGAAGCTTTCTTT.

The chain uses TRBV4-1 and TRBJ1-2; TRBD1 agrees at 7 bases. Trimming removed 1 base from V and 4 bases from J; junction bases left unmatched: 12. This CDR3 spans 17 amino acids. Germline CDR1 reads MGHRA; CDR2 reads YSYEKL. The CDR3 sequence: CASSQAPVQGDGYGYTF. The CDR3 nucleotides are TGCGCCAGCAGCCAAGCCCCAGTCCAGGGGGATGGCTATGGCTACACCTTC.

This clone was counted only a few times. As DNA, the CDR3 is TGTGCCAGCAGCCAAGGGGACAGGATGATTGGCGGGGAGCTGTTTTTT. Encoded protein: CASSQGDRMIGGELFF. The gene calls are TRBV13 and TRBJ2-2, with 8 bases matching TRBD1. V lost 5 bases and J lost 7; bases outside the gene matches: 12. There are 16 residues in the CDR3. The germline gives CDR1 PRHDT, CDR2 FYEKMQ (reference sequence).

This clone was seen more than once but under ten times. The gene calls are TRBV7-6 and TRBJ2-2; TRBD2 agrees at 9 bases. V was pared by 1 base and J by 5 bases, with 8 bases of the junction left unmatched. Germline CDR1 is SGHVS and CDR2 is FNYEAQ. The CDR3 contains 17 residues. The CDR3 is CASSLGSGRRRTGELFF. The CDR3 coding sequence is TGTGCCAGCAGCTTAGGTAGCGGGAGAAGGAGAACCGGGGAGCTGTTTTTT.

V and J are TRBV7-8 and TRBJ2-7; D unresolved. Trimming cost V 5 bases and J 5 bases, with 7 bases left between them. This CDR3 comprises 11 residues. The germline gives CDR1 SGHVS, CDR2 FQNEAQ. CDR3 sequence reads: CASSPFDEQYF. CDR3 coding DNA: TGTGCCAGCAGCCCCTTCGACGAGCAGTACTTC.